This paragraph covers one TCR beta chain sequence. This record belongs to a study of blood T cell repertoires in COVID-19. Study as a whole: The United States, Italy and Spain supplied acute and convalescent COVID-19 samples. The analysed material was cDNA or gDNA that came from T cells, B-cell-depleted T cells, or PBMCs.

Original processing notes: From reference gene primer amplification, estimates of nucleated cell counts were derived. Sequencing used immunoSEQ multiplex PCR; TCRdb keeps in-frame clones, though not all of them. The DNA was the basis for D and trimming; V, J and clone size are from that table. Here the sample spans 150,000 to 160,000 clones, roughly nine tenths being singletons. This CDR3 has 16 residues. Germline CDR1 reads KGHSH; CDR2 reads LQKENI. Trimming took off 1 base at V and 3 bases at J, with 16 bases between the two ends. The V call is TRBV18, the J call TRBJ2-7; TRBD2 is a possible D gene (5 bases). Material for sequencing was peripheral blood. The TCR originated in a woman aged 40 to 55 with acute or convalescent COVID-19. As DNA, the CDR3 is TGTGCCAGCTCACCACGTGAGGCTAGCCTAATCTACGAGCAGTACTTC. Encoded protein: CASSPREASLIYEQYF.